The clone carrying this T cell receptor beta chain appeared a few times. The antigen remains undetermined. This sample was taken from a study of T-cell memory formation after mild COVID-19. The study's findings and limits: The CD4+ clones that contracted clustered mainly within CM and EM, and the CD8+ clones concentrated in EMRA.

Germline V gene data show CDR1 as KGHDR and CDR2 as SFDVKD. V lost 9 bases and J lost 0; bases outside the gene matches: 2. CDR3 size: 14 residues. TCRdb re-called the 5' RACE reads with MiXCR, one entry per CDR3 protein. The table includes roughly 70,000 distinct CDR3 sequences, 16% detected once. This rearrangement joins TRBV24-1 to TRBJ2-1; 9 positions agree with TRBD2. Material: PBMCs or a T cell subset sorted from them (not recorded which). The sequence derives from an adult woman who had mild COVID-19 (a few samples of this study predate the infection). Cell type and time point are not known. The CDR3 DNA reads as TGTGCCACCGATAGCGGGAGCTCCTACAATGAGCAGTTCTTC. It specifies CATDSGSSYNEQFF.